This TCR beta chain was observed in a study of CD8 T cells in ankylosing spondylitis (dated by TCRdb to 2015 to 2018). In the study overall: The study set out to find disease-linked TCR variants by profiling T cell receptor beta repertoires in ankylosing spondylitis patients and healthy donors. The whole study cohort included some 100 healthy donors and 20 to 30 ankylosing spondylitis patients. Samples of peripheral blood were taken, and for ankylosing spondylitis patients, synovial fluid was collected as well. On the study overall, not on this receptor specifically: Some motif variants were previously reported in synovial fluid and blood of reactive arthritis patients, suggesting common disease-initiation mechanisms. A CD8+ phenotype was shown by the disease-linked clones, which were found at relatively low frequencies in peripheral blood. A TCR beta motif of seven or eight highly homologous amino acid variants appeared characteristic of blood from ankylosing spondylitis patients. Significant enrichment of the disease-linked clones was reported in matched synovial fluid samples from ankylosing spondylitis patients.

This clonotype was detected ten times or more. Its antigen is currently not known. Per-base qualities were not stored, and no clone one base away is much larger. The data were produced on an Illumina HiSeq 2500. Quantitative 5'-RACE with molecular barcodes was the method used to prepare the TCR beta libraries. The published analysis was carried out like this. To identify disease-linked TCR variants, a new computational method was used, one built on a probabilistic model of VDJ rearrangement. The public sequencing data were trimmed at Q25 with fastp and processed into clonotypes with MiXCR by TCRdb, which kept only in-frame beta chains. Each CDR3 protein gets just one entry, which takes the most common genes and DNA from the rows behind it. The authors' filters were not applied to this entry. The sample records tens of thousands of distinct CDR3 sequences, 4.5% to 6% of which are singletons. Of the sample, approximately 12% is held by the ten largest clones.

The germline V gene specifies KGHDR as CDR1 and SFDVKD as CDR2. The CDR3 spans 13 residues, from the cysteine through the phenylalanine. Left in the record is the CDR3 DNA by itself, 39 bases read in frame from the first base. V lost 7 bases and J lost 4 bases; the stretch between them is 12 bases long. This receptor chain uses TRBV24-1 and TRBJ1-2, and possibly TRBD1, on 6 matching bases. The sample comprised blood, either unsorted or a sorted T cell fraction (not recorded which). The clonotype originates from a male donor with ankylosing spondylitis or in good health (not recorded which). The nucleotide sequence reads as follows: TGTGCCACCAGCGAGGGGGGGAGCTATGGCTACACCTTC. This yields the protein CATSEGGSYGYTF.